The rows below give T cell receptor beta chains drawn from one sample of a study of T cell repertoires in cytomegalovirus infection. MiXCR, applied by TCRdb to the reads, yields one record per CDR3 protein. This sample has roughly 120,000 distinct CDR3 sequences; over 30% occur once, and the top ten carry around three fifths. Their cognate antigens are unknown. The sample was CD8+ T cells from cultured PBMCs, taken from culture after CMV antigen stimulation. The receptors originated from a human donor in good health (CMV status not recorded). Some clones in this sample may be carry-over from other donors' samples. Both conserved end residues are part of each CDR3. The D gene is left open where the match is weak. Size is omitted from some rows. Given values are once, few, many or a class for expanded clones.

d_call	v_call	j_call	clone_size	cdr3_aa	cdr3_nt
-	TRBV7-6	TRBJ1-4	-	CASSLLATTTEKLFF	TGTGCCAGCAGCTTACTGGCTACCACTACTGAAAAACTGTTTTTT
-	TRBV7-2	TRBJ2-3	few	CASSNPSTDTQYF	TGTGCCAGCAGCAACCCCAGCACAGATACGCAGTATTTT
-	TRBV6-1	TRBJ2-7	-	CASSYNLRYEQYF	TGTGCCAGCAGTTACAACCTTCGCTACGAGCAGTACTTC
-	TRBV6-5	TRBJ1-1	-	CASSYSMGMKTEAFF	TGTGCCAGCAGTTACTCGATGGGAATGAAGACTGAAGCTTTCTTT
-	TRBV6-5	TRBJ1-1	-	CASSYSPQGGTEAFF	TGTGCCAGCAGTTACTCGCCACAGGGTGGGACTGAAGCTTTCTTT
-	TRBV4-1	TRBJ2-7	-	CASSQLLGPTYEQYF	TGCGCCAGCAGCCAACTATTGGGACCGACCTACGAGCAGTACTTC
-	TRBV29-1	TRBJ1-2	-	CSVEEDPGYGYTF	TGCAGCGTTGAAGAGGACCCTGGCTATGGCTACACCTTC
-	TRBV4-1	TRBJ1-3	-	CASSPGVPGNTIYF	TGCGCCAGCAGCCCAGGGGTACCTGGAAACACCATATATTTT
-	TRBV5-1	TRBJ1-1	-	CASASTPGPNTEAFF	TGCGCCAGCGCTAGCACCCCGGGGCCTAACACTGAAGCTTTCTTT
-	TRBV20-1	TRBJ2-1	once	CSARDYLASYNEQFF	TGCAGTGCTAGAGATTACCTAGCCTCCTACAATGAGCAGTTCTTC
TRBD1	TRBV20-1	TRBJ1-2	many	CSAPLLGTGRTGNYGYTF	TGCAGTGCTCCCTTGCTCGGGACAGGGCGCACTGGGAACTATGGCTACACCTTC
TRBD1	TRBV6-6	TRBJ1-5	-	CASSWTGDSNQPQHF	TGTGCCAGCAGTTGGACAGGGGATAGCAATCAGCCCCAGCATTTT
TRBD1	TRBV28	TRBJ2-5	-	CASSFGQGKQETQYF	TGTGCCAGCAGTTTTGGACAGGGAAAGCAAGAGACCCAGTACTTC
-	TRBV12-3/TRBV12-4	TRBJ1-2	few	CASRHTRRPNYGYTF	TGTGCCAGCAGACATACACGACGGCCTAACTATGGCTACACCTTC
TRBD2	TRBV6-6	TRBJ2-3	-	CASSYPARTSGGPDTQYF	TGTGCCAGCAGTTACCCGGCCCGGACTAGCGGGGGGCCAGATACGCAGTATTTT
-	TRBV7-2	TRBJ2-2	many	CASSLEGRHTGELFF	TGTGCCAGCAGCTTAGAGGGACGCCACACCGGGGAGCTGTTTTTT
TRBD1	TRBV19	TRBJ2-7	-	CASSGRQGLNPYEQYF	TGTGCCAGTAGTGGAAGACAGGGGCTAAACCCGTACGAGCAGTACTTC
-	TRBV6-2/TRBV6-3	TRBJ1-2	-	CASSYSPDPRYGYTF	TGTGCCAGCAGTTACTCCCCGGACCCCCGATATGGCTACACCTTC
-	TRBV29-1	TRBJ2-7	-	CSVGWTVYEQYF	TGCAGCGTTGGGTGGACAGTCTACGAGCAGTACTTC
-	TRBV5-1	TRBJ2-3	-	CASSLVADLGDTQYF	TGCGCCAGCAGCTTGGTGGCAGACTTGGGAGATACGCAGTATTTT
-	TRBV27	TRBJ2-7	few	CASSVTAGWGREQYF	TGTGCCAGCAGTGTAACCGCAGGTTGGGGGCGCGAGCAGTACTTC
-	TRBV6-1	TRBJ2-7	few	CASSLNGDTYEQYF	TGTGCCAGCAGTTTAAATGGGGACACCTACGAGCAGTACTTC
-	TRBV6-9	TRBJ1-1	few	CASSTTNTEAFF	TGTGCCAGCAGTACAACCAACACTGAAGCTTTCTTT
-	TRBV4-2	TRBJ2-7	few	CASSHKRDDSYEQYF	TGTGCCAGCAGCCATAAACGGGACGACTCCTACGAGCAGTACTTC
-	TRBV2	TRBJ2-3	-	CASSDTPIGFDDTQYF	TGTGCCAGCAGTGATACTCCGATAGGCTTTGACGATACGCAGTATTTT
TRBD1	TRBV20-1	TRBJ2-3	few	CSASPLPLTGGTDTQYF	TGCAGTGCTAGCCCTCTTCCTCTGACAGGGGGCACAGATACGCAGTATTTT
-	TRBV6-2/TRBV6-3	TRBJ2-7	few	CASSQRGHPYEQYF	TGTGCCAGCAGTCAACGGGGACATCCCTACGAGCAGTACTTC
TRBD1	TRBV28	TRBJ2-3	few	CASSFGPDRDDTDTQYF	TGTGCCAGCAGTTTTGGACCGGACAGGGATGACACAGATACGCAGTATTTT
TRBD1	TRBV5-6	TRBJ2-5	few	CASSPGQGGETQYF	TGTGCCAGCAGCCCGGGACAGGGGGGAGAGACCCAGTACTTC
-	TRBV4-1	TRBJ1-1	-	CASSRGPRGTEAFF	TGCGCCAGCAGCCGCGGGCCTCGCGGCACTGAAGCTTTCTTT
TRBD1	TRBV2	TRBJ2-2	-	CASSERTGGTGELFF	TGTGCCAGCAGTGAGCGGACAGGGGGCACCGGGGAGCTGTTTTTT
TRBD1	TRBV7-3	TRBJ1-3	few	CASSDRTGSSLGNTIYF	TGTGCCAGCAGCGACCGGACAGGTTCTTCTCTGGGAAACACCATATATTTT
TRBD2	TRBV2	TRBJ2-3	-	CASSESGTSGEGTDTQYF	TGTGCCAGCAGTGAGTCCGGGACTAGCGGGGAGGGCACAGATACGCAGTATTTT
TRBD2	TRBV6-2/TRBV6-3	TRBJ2-5	-	CASSYQRDLGRETQYF	TGTGCCAGCAGTTACCAGCGGGACCTAGGTCGGGAGACCCAGTACTTC
TRBD2	TRBV7-2	TRBJ2-4	few	CASSLAGGRNIQYF	TGTGCCAGCAGCTTAGCCGGGGGGAGAAACATTCAGTACTTC
-	TRBV4-1	TRBJ2-7	few	CASSQDWDEQYF	TGCGCCAGCAGCCAAGACTGGGACGAGCAGTACTTC
TRBD1	TRBV7-2	TRBJ2-7	few	CASSLARDRINEQYF	TGTGCCAGCAGCTTAGCGCGGGACAGGATCAACGAGCAGTACTTC
TRBD2	TRBV11-2	TRBJ2-7	-	CASSLPSGDYEQYF	TGTGCCAGCAGCTTACCTAGCGGGGACTACGAGCAGTACTTC
-	TRBV12-3/TRBV12-4	TRBJ2-7	many	CASTGGQTYEQYF	TGTGCCAGCACCGGCGGACAGACCTACGAGCAGTACTTC
-	TRBV5-1	TRBJ1-1	-	CASSLGQARAEAFF	TGCGCCAGCAGCTTGGGACAGGCCCGCGCTGAAGCTTTCTTT
-	TRBV7-6	TRBJ1-4	many	CASSLDQPSYNEKLFF	TGTGCCAGCAGCTTAGATCAACCCAGCTATAATGAAAAACTGTTTTTT
-	TRBV7-9	TRBJ1-6	-	CASSDRLWQGQGSPLHF	TGTGCCAGCAGCGACAGGCTTTGGCAGGGGCAGGGTTCACCCCTCCACTTT